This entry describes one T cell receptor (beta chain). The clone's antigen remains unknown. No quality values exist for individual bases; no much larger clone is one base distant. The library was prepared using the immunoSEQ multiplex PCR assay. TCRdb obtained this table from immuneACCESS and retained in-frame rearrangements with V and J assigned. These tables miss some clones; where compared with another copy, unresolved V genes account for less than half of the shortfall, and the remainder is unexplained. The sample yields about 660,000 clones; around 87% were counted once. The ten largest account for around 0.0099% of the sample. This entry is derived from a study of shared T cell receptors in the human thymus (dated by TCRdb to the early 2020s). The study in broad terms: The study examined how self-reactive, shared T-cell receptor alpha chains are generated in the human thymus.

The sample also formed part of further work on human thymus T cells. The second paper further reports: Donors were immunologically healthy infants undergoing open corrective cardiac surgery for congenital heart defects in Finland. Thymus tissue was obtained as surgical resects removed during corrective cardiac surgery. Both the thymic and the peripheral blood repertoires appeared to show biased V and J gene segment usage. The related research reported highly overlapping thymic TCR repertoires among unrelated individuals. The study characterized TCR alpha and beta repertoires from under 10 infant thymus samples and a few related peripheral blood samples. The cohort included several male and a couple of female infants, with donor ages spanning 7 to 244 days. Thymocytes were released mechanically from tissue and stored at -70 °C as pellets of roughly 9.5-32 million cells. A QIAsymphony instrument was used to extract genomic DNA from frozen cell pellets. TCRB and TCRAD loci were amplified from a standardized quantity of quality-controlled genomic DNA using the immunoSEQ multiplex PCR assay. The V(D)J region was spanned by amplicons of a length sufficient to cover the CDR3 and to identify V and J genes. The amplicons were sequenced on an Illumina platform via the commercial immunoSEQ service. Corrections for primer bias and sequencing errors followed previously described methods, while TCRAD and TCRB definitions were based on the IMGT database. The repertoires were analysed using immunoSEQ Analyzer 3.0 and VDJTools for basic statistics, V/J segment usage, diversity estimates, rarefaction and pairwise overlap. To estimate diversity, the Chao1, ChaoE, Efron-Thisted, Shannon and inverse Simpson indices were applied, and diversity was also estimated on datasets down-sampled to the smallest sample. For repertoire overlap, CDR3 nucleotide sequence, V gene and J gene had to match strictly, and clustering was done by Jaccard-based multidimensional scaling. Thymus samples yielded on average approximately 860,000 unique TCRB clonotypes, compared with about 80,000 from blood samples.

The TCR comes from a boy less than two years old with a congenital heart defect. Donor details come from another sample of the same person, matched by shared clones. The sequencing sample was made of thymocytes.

The encoded CDR3 is CASSPQMGLRSEQYF. Here is the DNA: TGTGCCAGTAGTCCCCAGATGGGACTAAGAAGCGAGCAGTACTTC. The rearrangement joined TRBV19 to TRBJ2-7, with 7 central nucleotides matching TRBD2. Including the terminal cysteine and phenylalanine, the CDR3 comprises 15 residues. The only DNA kept is the CDR3, 45 bases in frame from the first base. CDR1 and CDR2 are drawn from the germline V gene (reference sequence): LNHDA, SQIVND. Compared with germline, V lacks 5 bases and J lacks 6 bases; bases without a gene match: 13. The full variable domain, completed from the reference TRBV19 and TRBJ2-7 proteins outside the CDR3, reads DGGITQSPKYLFRKEGQNVTLSCEQNLNHDAMYWYRQDPGQGLRLIYYSQIVNDFQKGDIAEGYSVSREKKESFPLTVTSAQKNPTAFYLCASSPQMGLRSEQYFGPGTRLTVT.